This TCR beta chain stems from a study of T cell responses to AZD1222 COVID-19 vaccine. Assay used: immunoSEQ multiplex PCR; TCRdb lists only in-frame clones, some missing. Here the sample spans about 73,000 clones, nearly 90% being singletons. The V end was cut by 5 bases, the J end by 9 bases, with 15 bases between. Looked up from germline, CDR1 is KGHDR and CDR2 is SFDVKD. The CDR3 is made up of 13 amino acids. Specimen: peripheral blood, collected 28 days after the second AZD1222 dose. The chain uses TRBV24-1 and TRBJ2-5, with D possibly being TRBD2 (5 bases). The TCR sequence derives from an adult who received the AZD1222 COVID-19 vaccine. As DNA, the CDR3 is TGTGCCACCAGTGGGAGATACCCCGGGGCCCAGTACTTC. Translated, it gives CATSGRYPGAQYF.